This is a list of T cell receptor beta chains from one sample in a study of identical twins. TCRdb processed the 5' RACE reads anew with MiXCR; each CDR3 protein has one entry. The data contain fewer than 250,000 distinct CDR3 sequences, around 10% of them singletons. The sample comprised memory (CD45RO+) T cells sorted from blood. The source is a woman in her late teens or twenties in good health. Both conserved end residues are part of each CDR3. Fields, in order: J gene, clone size, V gene, D gene, CDR3 DNA, CDR3 protein. A D gene is named only where the DNA matches it firmly. Clone sizes are given selectively: once, few, many, or a class where the clone is expanded.

>TRBJ1-2|many|TRBV9|TRBD1
TGTGCCAGCAGCGTAGAACGGGACAGCTTCTATGGCTACACCTTC
CASSVERDSFYGYTF
>TRBJ2-2|few|TRBV20-1|.
TGCAGTGCTAGACCATGGGGGTCCGGGGAGCTGTTTTTT
CSARPWGSGELFF
>TRBJ2-3|.|TRBV3-1|.
TGTGCCAGCAGCCAAGAGGGTTACCTTAGCACAGATACGCAGTATTTT
CASSQEGYLSTDTQYF
>TRBJ1-3|.|TRBV6-6|.
TGTGCCAGCAGTTACTCCGACACCATATATTTT
CASSYSDTIYF
>TRBJ2-5|few|TRBV6-5|.
TGTGCCAGCAGTTACGGGGGGCAGAGTCAGACCCAGTACTTC
CASSYGGQSQTQYF
>TRBJ2-1|.|TRBV6-2/TRBV6-3|.
TGTGCCAGCACCCTTCCCAGTTGGGAGCAGTTCTTC
CASTLPSWEQFF
>TRBJ2-7|few|TRBV12-3/TRBV12-4|.
TGTGCCAGTTCGAGGGGAACCCTCGACGAGCAGTACTTC
CASSRGTLDEQYF
>TRBJ2-7|few|TRBV9|.
TGTGCCAGCAGCGTAGATCCAACCACGTACGAGCAGTACTTC
CASSVDPTTYEQYF
>TRBJ2-7|few|TRBV5-6|TRBD1
TGTGCCAGCAGCTCTCTGGGACAGGGGAATCGCTACGAGCAGTACTTC
CASSSLGQGNRYEQYF
>TRBJ1-1|.|TRBV5-8|.
TGTGCCAGCAGCTTGGTGATGGAGAACACTGAAGCTTTCTTT
CASSLVMENTEAFF
>TRBJ1-1|few|TRBV20-1|TRBD1
TGCAGTGCTTCGGGACAGCCAAGAGAAGCTTTCTTT
CSASGQPREAFF
>TRBJ1-1|.|TRBV9|.
TGTGCCAGCAGCAAAAGGGGTAGTCAGAACACTGAAGCTTTCTTT
CASSKRGSQNTEAFF
>TRBJ1-6|.|TRBV20-1|.
TGCAGTGCTAGAGAAGGGCACCGGGATTTTTTTTCACCCCTCCACTTT
CSAREGHRDFFSPLHF
>TRBJ2-7|few|TRBV7-2|TRBD2
TGTGCCAGCAGCCTAGGACTAGTTTCCCACGAGCAGTACTTC
CASSLGLVSHEQYF
>TRBJ2-2|.|TRBV7-9|.
TGTGCCAGCAGCTTAAGGTTGGGCATGGAGACCGGGGAGCTGTTTTTT
CASSLRLGMETGELFF
>TRBJ2-1|few|TRBV3-1|TRBD1
TGTGCCAGCACCAAGTCCGAGACAGGGGGCAATGAGCAGTTCTTC
CASTKSETGGNEQFF
>TRBJ1-3|many|TRBV6-1|TRBD1
TGTGCCACGTTGGACAGGCTAGACCGATACTCTGGAAACACCATATATTTT
CATLDRLDRYSGNTIYF
>TRBJ2-1|.|TRBV27|TRBD2
TGTGCCAGCATCCCACTAGCGGGTTTCGTCGGTGAGCAGTTCTTC
CASIPLAGFVGEQFF
>TRBJ2-1|.|TRBV20-1|TRBD1
TGCAGTGCTACGACTTTACAGGGGGCGGAGCAGTTCTTC
CSATTLQGAEQFF
>TRBJ2-7|few|TRBV20-1|TRBD2
TGCAGTGCCACGGGGGGTCAACACTACGAGCAGTACTTC
CSATGGQHYEQYF
>TRBJ1-1|.|TRBV5-1|.
TGCGCCAGCAGCCCTAAGGATGGGAGAGATCTTATGAACACTGAAGCTTTCTTT
CASSPKDGRDLMNTEAFF
>TRBJ2-1|few|TRBV27|.
TGTGCCAGCAGTTTGAAGGGGAATGAGCAGTTCTTC
CASSLKGNEQFF
>TRBJ1-4|few|TRBV10-3|.
TGTGCCATCAGTGTTGGGGGATATGAAAAACTGTTTTTT
CAISVGGYEKLFF
>TRBJ1-6|medium-sized|TRBV6-5|.
TGTGCCAGCAGTTACAACAGGGACAATTCACCCCTCCACTTT
CASSYNRDNSPLHF
>TRBJ1-1|few|TRBV20-1|.
TGCAGTCCGCGAATTGGCTTTGGGACTGAAGCTTTCTTT
CSPRIGFGTEAFF
>TRBJ2-7|many|TRBV6-1|.
TGTGCCAGCAGTGAGTTCTACGAGCAGTACTTC
CASSEFYEQYF
>TRBJ2-3|few|TRBV5-1|.
TGCGCCAGCAGCTTGGACACTAGCACAGATACGCAGTATTTT
CASSLDTSTDTQYF
>TRBJ2-1|.|TRBV12-3/TRBV12-4|TRBD2
TGTGCCTGCAGTTTTGGTAGATTTGGGGCTAGCGGGGCCCCCGGGCAGTTCTTC
CACSFGRFGASGAPGQFF
>TRBJ2-4|.|TRBV11-2|.
TGTGCCAGCAGCAGACTAGGACTAGCCAAAAACATTCAGTACTTC
CASSRLGLAKNIQYF
>TRBJ2-2|.|TRBV7-8|.
TGTGCCAGCAGCGCGAGCCCGCAGGGGATCGGGGAGCTGTTTTTT
CASSASPQGIGELFF
>TRBJ2-1|.|TRBV2|.
TGTGCCAGACAACCCGTATGGAATGAGCAGTTCTTC
CARQPVWNEQFF
>TRBJ2-1|few|TRBV7-9|TRBD2
TGTGCCAGCAGCCACCCTGGGCTAGCGGGAGTGGCTGAGCAGTTCTTC
CASSHPGLAGVAEQFF
>TRBJ1-1|many|TRBV5-1|TRBD1
TGCGCCAGCAGCCAGCTCGGACAGGGGGCGCCGAATGAAGCTTTCTTT
CASSQLGQGAPNEAFF
>TRBJ2-2|many|TRBV20-1|TRBD2
TGCAGTTCCAAACGGGAGGGGAACACCGGGGAGCTGTTTTTT
CSSKREGNTGELFF
>TRBJ2-5|few|TRBV15|.
TGTGCCACCAGCAGAGCGGGGAAAGGAGAGACCCAGTACTTC
CATSRAGKGETQYF
>TRBJ1-1|.|TRBV7-6|.
TGTGCCAGCAGCTTAGGGATTCTCACTGAAGCTTTCTTT
CASSLGILTEAFF
>TRBJ1-6|many|TRBV7-8|.
TGTGCCAGCACCATAGACAGCCAATCACCCCTCCACTTT
CASTIDSQSPLHF
>TRBJ2-1|few|TRBV20-1|.
TGCAGTGCTAGAGATTGGCAGGGGTCCTACAATGAGCAGTTCTTC
CSARDWQGSYNEQFF
>TRBJ2-1|.|TRBV20-1|.
TGCAGTGCTAGACCCACAGCGGAGGGCGAGCAGTTCTTC
CSARPTAEGEQFF
>TRBJ2-1|.|TRBV20-1|.
TGCAGTGCCAGGGACGACCCCTACAATGAGCAGTTCTTC
CSARDDPYNEQFF
>TRBJ2-7|.|TRBV7-2|.
TGTGCCAGCAGCCTTCGAGGGGAAAGACCGTACAAGCAGTACTTC
CASSLRGERPYKQYF
>TRBJ1-1|.|TRBV21-1|.
TGTGCCAGCAGCACAAACCTCCGATCCACTGAAGCTTTCTTT
CASSTNLRSTEAFF
>TRBJ2-1|.|TRBV19|.
TGTGCCAGTAGTCACGGGTACTTACAGTTCTTC
CASSHGYLQFF
>TRBJ2-1|.|TRBV20-1|.
TGCAGTGCCCCAATCACCGCGAGCTCCTACAATGAGCAGTTCTTC
CSAPITASSYNEQFF
>TRBJ1-6|.|TRBV10-3|TRBD1
TGTGCCACGCATCTTACAGGGGACAATTCACCCCTCCACTTT
CATHLTGDNSPLHF
>TRBJ2-7|.|TRBV7-2|TRBD1
TGTGCCAGCAGCTTCGGGACAGGTCGTTACGAGCAGTACTTC
CASSFGTGRYEQYF
>TRBJ1-1|few|TRBV7-9|.
TGTGCCAGCAGCTTATTAAGGGGCCACACTGAAGCTTTCTTT
CASSLLRGHTEAFF
>TRBJ1-1|many|TRBV3-1|.
TGTGCCAGCAGCCGCAATCCCGGGCCCCTGGGCACTGAAGCTTTCTTT
CASSRNPGPLGTEAFF
>TRBJ1-1|.|TRBV2|TRBD1
TGTGCCAGCACCAAACAGGGGTGGTTGAACACTGAAGCTTTGTTT
CASTKQGWLNTEALF
>TRBJ1-1|.|TRBV20-1|.
TGCAGTGGGGCGGGGGGAGGAACTGAAGCTTTCTTT
CSGAGGGTEAFF
>TRBJ2-1|many|TRBV5-1|.
TGCGCCAGCAACAGGCAGGGGGGCAATGAGCAGTTCTTC
CASNRQGGNEQFF